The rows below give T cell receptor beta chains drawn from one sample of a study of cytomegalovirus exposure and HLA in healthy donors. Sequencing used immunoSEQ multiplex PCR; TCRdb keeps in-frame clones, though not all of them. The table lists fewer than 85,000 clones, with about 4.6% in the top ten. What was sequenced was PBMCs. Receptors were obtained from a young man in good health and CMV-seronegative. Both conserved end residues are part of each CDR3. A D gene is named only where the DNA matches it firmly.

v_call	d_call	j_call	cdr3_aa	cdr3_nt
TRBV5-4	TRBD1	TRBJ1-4	CASSSTGTGDEKLFF	TGTGCCAGCAGCTCCACCGGGACAGGGGATGAAAAACTGTTTTTT
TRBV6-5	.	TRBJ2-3	CASTRDFTDTQYF	TGTGCCAGCACCCGGGACTTCACAGATACGCAGTATTTT
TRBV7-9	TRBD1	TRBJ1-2	CASSLVGQGALSSPRGYTF	TGTGCCAGCAGCTTAGTGGGACAGGGGGCACTTTCAAGTCCCCGTGGCTACACCTTC
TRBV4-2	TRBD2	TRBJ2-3	CASSQELAGAGTDTQYF	TGTGCCAGCAGCCAAGAACTAGCGGGAGCTGGAACAGATACGCAGTATTTT
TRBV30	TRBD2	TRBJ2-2	CAWSVGLAGYTGELFF	TGTGCCTGGAGTGTAGGGCTAGCGGGTTACACCGGGGAGCTGTTTTTT
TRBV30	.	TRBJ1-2	CAWSTPGTHGYTF	TGTGCCTGGAGTACCCCCGGGACTCATGGCTACACCTTC
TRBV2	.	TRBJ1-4	CASGGHGNEKLFF	TGTGCCAGCGGGGGACATGGTAATGAAAAACTGTTTTTT
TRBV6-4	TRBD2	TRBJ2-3	CASSDSTGGPDTQYF	TGTGCCAGCAGTGACTCGACGGGGGGGCCAGATACGCAGTATTTT
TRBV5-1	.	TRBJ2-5	CASSLGPEPGTQYF	TGCGCCAGCAGCTTGGGGCCGGAGCCGGGGACCCAGTACTTC
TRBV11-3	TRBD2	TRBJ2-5	CASSRRTSGGHQETQYF	TGTGCCAGCAGCCGCAGGACTAGCGGGGGACACCAAGAGACCCAGTACTTC
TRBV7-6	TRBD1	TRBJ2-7	CASSRVSGQGSHEQYF	TGTGCCAGCAGCCGTGTTTCGGGACAGGGTTCCCACGAGCAGTACTTC
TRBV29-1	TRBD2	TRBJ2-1	CSVDSTSGPSWVRNEQFF	TGCAGCGTTGATTCGACTAGCGGGCCGTCCTGGGTGCGCAATGAGCAGTTCTTC
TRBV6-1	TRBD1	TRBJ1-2	CASSEAPTGDYGYTF	TGTGCCAGCAGTGAAGCTCCGACAGGGGACTATGGCTACACCTTC
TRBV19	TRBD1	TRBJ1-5	CASSKYDRGSQPQHF	TGTGCCAGTAGTAAATATGACAGGGGAAGTCAGCCCCAGCATTTT
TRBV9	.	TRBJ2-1	CASSPTGTSNHEQFF	TGTGCCAGCAGCCCTACCGGGACTTCTAACCATGAGCAGTTCTTC
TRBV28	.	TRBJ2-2	CASSPVTGYGTGELFF	TGTGCCAGCAGTCCCGTGACAGGATACGGCACCGGGGAGCTGTTTTTT
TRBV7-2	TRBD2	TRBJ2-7	CASSATSALGGSYEQYF	TGTGCCAGCAGCGCGACTAGCGCCCTCGGTGGGTCCTACGAGCAGTACTTC
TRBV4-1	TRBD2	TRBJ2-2	CASSHGLAGAYTGELFF	TGCGCCAGCAGCCACGGACTAGCGGGGGCCTACACCGGGGAGCTGTTTTTT
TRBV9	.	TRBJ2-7	CASSVVSGETYEQYF	TGTGCCAGCAGCGTAGTTAGCGGAGAAACCTACGAGCAGTACTTC
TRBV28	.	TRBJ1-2	CASSFTANYGYTF	TGTGCCAGCAGTTTCACAGCAAACTATGGCTACACCTTC
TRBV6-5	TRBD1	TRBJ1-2	CASSYSDRAGYGYTF	TGTGCCAGCAGTTACTCGGACAGGGCCGGGTATGGCTACACCTTC